The 32 T cell receptor beta chains listed next were all sequenced from one sample in a study of neurological immune-mediated disorders. MiXCR, applied by TCRdb to the 5' RACE reads, yields one record per CDR3 protein. The data contain tens of thousands of distinct CDR3 sequences, approximately 5% of them singletons. The sample comprised CD4+ T cells from blood. The origin of the receptors is a woman aged 45-65 years in good health.

This clonotype was counted many times. The J gene is TRBJ1-4, the V gene TRBV7-2; possible D gene TRBD1, 6 bases. The CDR3 is 17 residues long. V lost 6 bases to trimming and J lost 8 bases, with 25 bases between them. Germline loops: CDR1 SGHTA, CDR2 FQGNSA. CDR3 DNA: TGTGCCAGCAGTAACAACGGTCTAGGGGGGGCTGGAGAAAAACTGTTTTTT. Its protein is CASSNNGLGGAGEKLFF.

This clonotype was counted many times. This chain uses TRBV20-1 with TRBJ1-3, with D unresolved. Trimming pared 0 bases from V and 0 bases from J, leaving 6 bases between. The CDR3 extends over 14 amino acids. From germline, CDR1 is DFQATT and CDR2 SNEGSKA (reference sequence). The CDR3 coding sequence is TGCAGTGCTAGAGAGGAGCACTCTGGAAACACCATATATTTT. Amino acids: CSAREEHSGNTIYF.

This clonotype was recorded many times. The chain carries TRBV3-1 and TRBJ2-2, with D maybe TRBD2 (6 bases). This CDR3 comprises 15 residues. Germline CDR1 is LGHDT and CDR2 is YNNKEL (reference sequence). Trimming stripped 3 bases from V and 5 bases from J, with 13 bases between. CDR3 sequence (DNA): TGTGCCAGCAGCCACGGGGATGGGAGGACCGGGGAGCTGTTTTTT. This encodes CASSHGDGRTGELFF.

Many counts were recorded for this clonotype. The V and J genes are TRBV3-1 and TRBJ2-1; the D is unclear. Trimming left V 0 bases short and J 7 bases short, with 19 bases between. Germline V CDR1 and CDR2: LGHDT, YNNKEL (reference sequence). The length of the CDR3 is 17 residues. Here the CDR3 reads CASSQDFLGLTANEQFF. CDR3 in DNA: TGTGCCAGCAGCCAAGATTTTCTTGGTTTAACGGCGAATGAGCAGTTCTTC.

Many counts were recorded for this clonotype. The genes are TRBV4-3 and TRBJ2-2; D perhaps matches TRBD1 (6 bases). There are 16 residues in the CDR3. Between the trimmed V and J ends, which lost 0 bases and 6 bases, there was a span of 14 bases. Germline V lookup: CDR1 LGHNA, CDR2 YSLEER. The CDR3 sequence: CASSQDVDRFPGELFF. As DNA, the CDR3 is TGCGCCAGCAGCCAAGATGTTGACAGGTTTCCCGGGGAGCTGTTTTTT.

Relative to its sample, this clonotype is medium-sized (0.01 to 0.1%). The junction shows a germline mismatch at one end, possibly a read error. This chain uses TRBV3-1 with TRBJ2-1; D may be TRBD2 (6 bases). CDR1 and CDR2 (germline): LGHDT, YNNKEL (reference sequence). CDR3 size: 12 residues. The CDR3 sequence: CASSQEGGGGIF. CDR3 DNA: TGTGCCAGCAGCCAAGAGGGGGGAGGTGGGATCTTC.

This clonotype was recorded many times. This chain joins TRBV20-1 and TRBJ1-1; the D is unclear. The germline gives CDR1 DFQATT, CDR2 SNEGSKA (reference sequence). The V and J ends lost 6 bases and 0 bases respectively, with 8 bases between them. CDR3 size: 12 residues. This chain's CDR3 is CSAQKVNTEAFF. The CDR3, as DNA: TGCAGTGCGCAAAAGGTGAACACTGAAGCTTTCTTT.

This clonotype has a count of ten or more. The chain combines TRBV28 with TRBJ2-1; no clear D. The germline V and J ends were trimmed by 1 base and 6 bases, with 10 bases remaining between them. Per the germline V gene, CDR1 is MDHEN and CDR2 is SYDVKM. CDR3 length: 14 amino acids. CDR3 DNA sequence: TGTGCCAGCAGTTTATCAGTCAGGCCCAATGAGCAGTTCTTC. Residues: CASSLSVRPNEQFF.

The chain links TRBV5-8 to TRBJ2-1; TRBD2 might be the D (5 bases). Germline loops: CDR1 SGHTS, CDR2 YDEGEE. The V end lost 4 bases, the J end lost 0 bases, and 11 bases lay between the germline ends. This CDR3 is built from 15 residues. Here the CDR3 reads CASSPSSSSYNEQFF. DNA for the CDR3: TGTGCCAGCAGCCCTAGCTCGAGCTCCTACAATGAGCAGTTCTTC.

This clonotype was found many times. This sequence joins TRBV11-2 and TRBJ2-2, with 11 bases lining up with TRBD2. With 0 bases clipped from V and 7 bases from J, the junction kept 10 bases outside the gene matches. The germline V gene has CDR1 SGHAT and CDR2 FQNNGV. The CDR3 sequence is 18 residues long. The CDR3 nucleotides read TGTGCCAGCAGCTTAGATCCGGGACTAGCGGCCCAGATCGGGGAGCTGTTTTTT. This codes for CASSLDPGLAAQIGELFF.

Ten or more counts support this clonotype. This chain connects TRBV2 to TRBJ2-1; 10 bases map to TRBD2. J was trimmed by 3 bases and V by 6 bases; bases with no gene match: 5. In germline, CDR1 is SNHLY, CDR2 FYNNEI. CDR3 length equals 15 residues. The CDR3 DNA is TGTGCCAGCAGCCCGGGACTAGCGCTCTACAATGAGCAGTTCTTC. Its protein product is CASSPGLALYNEQFF.

This clonotype was observed many times. The genes are TRBV4-3 and TRBJ2-4; 7 bases match TRBD1. Trimming took 1 base from V and 5 from J; bases not matched to a gene: 8. CDR1 LGHNA and CDR2 YSLEER come from the germline V gene. The CDR3 has 16 amino acids. The CDR3 region has the DNA TGCGCCAGCAGCCAAGGACAGGGCCGAGGGGAAAACATTCAGTACTTC. Encoded protein: CASSQGQGRGENIQYF.

This clonotype has ten or more counts. V and J are TRBV2 and TRBJ2-2, with 10 bases lining up with TRBD1. The CDR3 extends over 15 amino acids. Per the germline V gene, CDR1 is SNHLY and CDR2 is FYNNEI. After removal of 6 bases from V and 7 bases from J, the junction contained 8 bases not matched to a gene. CDR3 residues: CASRERTGGLGELFF. Written as DNA, the CDR3 is TGTGCCAGCAGGGAGCGGACAGGGGGACTCGGGGAGCTGTTTTTT.

This clonotype has ten or more counts. CDR3 DNA sequence: TGTGCCAGCAGTTCCCCCCGGCAGGGGGGTAGGTACGAGCAGTACTTC. Translation: CASSSPRQGGRYEQYF. The J gene is TRBJ2-7, the V gene TRBV28; D is perhaps TRBD1 (7 bases). CDR3 length: 16 residues. Trimming cost V 4 bases and J 4 bases, with 20 bases left between them. In germline, CDR1 is MDHEN, CDR2 SYDVKM.

This clonotype was observed many times. This chain connects TRBV5-1 to TRBJ2-1; no reliable D call. CDR1 and CDR2 (germline): SGHRS, YFSETQ. V was cut by 4 bases and J by 7 bases, with 12 bases left in between. This CDR3 spans 13 amino acids. In nucleotides, the CDR3 is TGCGCCAGCAGCCTGGACGTCTTGAATGAGCAGTTCTTC. Its translation is CASSLDVLNEQFF.

This clonotype was detected ten times or more. The chain links TRBV7-2 to TRBJ2-3; TRBD1 agrees at 7 bases. V was pared by 5 bases and J by 4 bases, with 3 bases of the junction left unmatched. CDR1 SGHTA and CDR2 FQGNSA come from the germline V gene. This CDR3 has 13 residues. For the CDR3, the DNA is TGTGCCAGCAGCATCACAGGGGCAGATACGCAGTATTTT. Amino acids: CASSITGADTQYF.

This chain uses TRBV20-1 with TRBJ1-1; D is undetermined. In germline, CDR1 is DFQATT, CDR2 SNEGSKA (reference sequence). There are 16 residues in the CDR3. V was pared by 0 bases and J by 4 bases, with 18 bases between. The DNA of the CDR3 is TGCAGTGCTAGAGATCGGGCGAAGGGTGTAGGCACTGAAGCTTTCTTT. This translates into CSARDRAKGVGTEAFF.

This clonotype was recorded at least ten times. The rearrangement links TRBV5-1 to TRBJ1-5; no firm D call. The CDR3 totals 19 residues. Germline values: CDR1 SGHRS, CDR2 YFSETQ. Trimming removed 0 bases from V and 0 bases from J, with 19 bases in between. CDR3 protein: CASSLGPRTQQYSNQPQHF. CDR3 coding DNA: TGCGCCAGCAGCTTGGGTCCGAGGACCCAACAATATAGCAATCAGCCCCAGCATTTT. Complete variable domain (other parts from reference TRBV5-1 and TRBJ1-5): KAGVTQTPRYLIKTRGQQVTLSCSPISGHRSVSWYQQTPGQGLQFLFEYFSETQRNKGNFPGRFSGRQFSNSRSEMNVSTLELGDSALYLCASSLGPRTQQYSNQPQHFGDGTRLSIL.

This clonotype was counted many times. The chain joins TRBV28 to TRBJ1-1, with a weak D call TRBD1 (5 bases). Germline lookup yields CDR1 MDHEN and CDR2 SYDVKM. The V end was cut by 6 bases, the J end by 6 bases, with 14 bases between. The CDR3 spans 13 residues. CDR3 region: CASRDGTVAEAFF. Written as DNA, the CDR3 is TGTGCCAGCAGGGATGGGACGGTTGCTGAAGCTTTCTTT.

Ten or more counts support this clonotype. The chain couples TRBV4-2 to TRBJ2-2; 9 nucleotides match TRBD2. This CDR3 spans 18 amino acids. The germline gives CDR1 LGHNA, CDR2 YNFKEQ. With 0 bases clipped from V and 4 bases from J, the junction kept 9 bases outside the gene matches. The CDR3 spells CASSQDEMNSGGTGELFF. The CDR3 coding sequence is TGTGCCAGCAGCCAAGACGAGATGAATAGCGGGGGCACCGGGGAGCTGTTTTTT.

This clonotype was detected ten times or more. The gene calls are TRBV28 and TRBJ1-2; TRBD1 aligns across 8 bases. This CDR3 comprises 12 residues. After removal of 6 bases from V and 8 bases from J, the junction contained 5 bases not matched to a gene. From germline, CDR1 is MDHEN and CDR2 SYDVKM. CDR3 sequence (DNA): TGTGCCAGCAGGAGGACAGGGTGGGGCTACACCTTC. Amino acid sequence: CASRRTGWGYTF.

The table lists this clonotype with many counts. This chain links TRBV21-1 with TRBJ2-2; the table gives TRBD1 as D, unverified against the DNA. TRBV21-1 represents a pseudogene. This CDR3 region has 16 residues. The CDR3 sequence is CASSKGGGRDTGELFF. The CDR3 nucleotides read TGTGCCAGCAGCAAAGGGGGGGGACGGGACACCGGGGAGCTGTTTTTT.

This clonotype was seen ten or more times. The CDR3 DNA is TGTGCCAGCAGTACCCGGGTGAGGACCCAGTACTTC. It translates to CASSTRVRTQYF. The J gene is TRBJ2-5, the V gene TRBV28; D ambiguous. The CDR3 runs 12 residues. V lost 5 bases and J 7 bases, leaving 11 bases between the germline ends. The germline V gene encodes CDR1 MDHEN and CDR2 SYDVKM. The variable domain in full, with the rest retrieved from reference TRBV28 and TRBJ2-5, is DVKVTQSSRYLVKRTGEKVFLECVQDMDHENMFWYRQDPGLGLRLIYFSYDVKMKEKGDIPEGYSVSREKKERFSLILESASTNQTSMYLCASSTRVRTQYFGPGTRLLVL.

This clonotype was detected many times. V and J are TRBV12-3 or TRBV12-4 and TRBJ2-7; tentative D call: TRBD1 (6 bases). With 6 bases removed from V and 5 bases from J, the gap between germline ends came to 14 bases. CDR3 length: 13 amino acids. The CDR3 DNA reads as TGTGCCAGCAGAGGGGGACGTGTTGACGAGCAGTACTTC. This sequence encodes CASRGGRVDEQYF.

This clonotype was counted ten times or more. The V call is TRBV5-1, the J call TRBJ2-3; D ambiguous. V lost 4 bases and J lost 4, with 10 bases in between. This CDR3 contains 13 residues. Germline V gene data show CDR1 as SGHRS and CDR2 as YFSETQ. The CDR3: CASSPDRPDTQYF. The CDR3, as DNA: TGCGCCAGCAGCCCCGACCGGCCAGATACGCAGTATTTT.

This chain uses TRBV10-1 with TRBJ2-7; D may correspond to TRBD1 or TRBD2 (5 bases each). V lost 3 bases and J 7 bases, leaving 22 bases between the germline ends. This CDR3 has 16 residues. Germline assignment: CDR1 WNHNN and CDR2 SYGVQD (reference sequence). The CDR3: CASSEQDLKRTREQYF. Written as DNA, the CDR3 is TGCGCCAGCAGTGAACAGGACCTAAAACGTACTAGGGAGCAGTACTTC.

This clonotype was recorded many times. This chain joins TRBV7-6 and TRBJ1-4; D perhaps matches TRBD1 (5 bases). The V and J ends lost 7 bases and 4 bases respectively, with 22 bases between them. Germline lookup yields CDR1 SGHVS and CDR2 FNYEAQ. This CDR3 comprises 17 residues. CDR3 region: CASKGTTPMGSNEKLFF. CDR3 bases: TGTGCCAGCAAAGGGACCACCCCTATGGGAAGTAATGAAAAACTGTTTTTT. The variable domain in full, completed from reference TRBV7-6 and TRBJ1-4, reads GAGVSQSPRYKVTKRGQDVALRCDPISGHVSLYWYRQALGQGPEFLTYFNYEAQQDKSGLPNDRFSAERPEGSISTLTIQRTEQRDSAMYRCASKGTTPMGSNEKLFFGSGTQLSVL.

Ten or more counts support this clonotype. The chain carries TRBV7-8 and TRBJ2-3, with 13 bases identical to TRBD2. The CDR3 contains 16 residues. The germline V gene encodes CDR1 SGHVS and CDR2 FQNEAQ. The J segment lost 4 bases and the V segment lost 1 base, leaving 2 bases of the junction unmatched. CDR3 loop: CASSLGTSGGADTQYF. DNA for the CDR3: TGTGCCAGCAGCTTAGGGACTAGCGGGGGTGCAGATACGCAGTATTTT.

This clonotype was counted many times. The chain combines TRBV14 with TRBJ2-5; TRBD1 might be the D (5 bases). The ends were cut back, 0 bases at V and 3 bases at J, with 8 bases in the middle. The CDR3 runs to 14 residues. CDR1 and CDR2 (germline): SGHDN, FVKESK. The CDR3 coding sequence is TGTGCCAGCAGCCAAGATGGCAGGGAAGAGACCCAGTACTTC. It codes for CASSQDGREETQYF. The whole variable domain, filled in from reference TRBV14 and TRBJ2-5, reads EAGVTQFPSHSVIEKGQTVTLRCDPISGHDNLYWYRRVMGKEIKFLLHFVKESKQDESGMPNNRFLAERTGGTYSTLKVQPAELEDSGVYFCASSQDGREETQYFGPGTRLLVL.

This clonotype was counted ten times or more. The chain links TRBV5-1 to TRBJ1-3, with unresolved D. This CDR3 contains 14 residues. CDR1 and CDR2 from the germline V gene are SGHRS and YFSETQ. V shed 0 bases and J shed 0 bases, with 4 bases lying between them. In DNA, the CDR3 is TGCGCCAGCAGCTTGGAAGTCTCTGGAAACACCATATATTTT. Its translation is CASSLEVSGNTIYF.

This clonotype was recorded at least ten times. The chain employs TRBV12-3 or TRBV12-4 and TRBJ2-6, with 7 bases fitting TRBD1. This CDR3 contains 16 residues. Unmatched junction bases numbered 7, after V lost 6 bases and J lost 2 bases. The CDR3 DNA reads TGTGCCAGCAGCACCATCCAGGGGGCTGGGGCCAACGTCCTGACTTTC. Translation gives CASSTIQGAGANVLTF.

Ten or more counts support this clonotype. The chain uses TRBV7-3 and TRBJ2-3, with 7 bases lining up with TRBD1. Trimming at V came to 2 bases and at J to 1 base, leaving 6 bases not matched to a gene. Germline V lookup: CDR1 SGHTA, CDR2 FQGTGA. The CDR3 consists of 16 residues. The CDR3: CASSLGGQGGTDTQYF. DNA for the CDR3: TGTGCCAGCAGCTTAGGGGGTCAGGGGGGCACAGATACGCAGTATTTT.